This TCR beta chain was observed in a study of OX40 agonist ivuxolimab in advanced cancers. Study context: Patients in dose escalation had liver, melanoma, kidney or head and neck cancers. Past anti-PD-1, anti-PD-L1 or anti-CTLA-4 therapy was accepted, and 35% to 45% had received some. Points from the study as a whole: Both blood CD4+ and CD8+ T cells showed clonal growth by week 6 at 0.1 to 3.0 mg/kg. On average, a greater number of expanded clones characterised CD8+ T cells relative to CD4+.

CDR3 length: 16 amino acids. V was trimmed by 1 base and J by 8 bases, leaving 17 bases between them. Germline V lookup: CDR1 SGHTA, CDR2 FQGTGA. About this clone: Its antigen is still unknown.

Using immunoSEQ multiplex PCR, the repertoire was profiled, and TCRdb retains in-frame clones only, with some absent. The sample holds about 80,000 clones, 88% seen once. The sample consisted of CD4+ or CD8+ T cells sorted from blood, taken in a trial of the OX40 agonist ivuxolimab. The clonotype was recovered from an adult with an advanced solid tumor such as melanoma, head and neck, liver or kidney cancer. This chain connects TRBV7-3 to TRBJ2-2; D not certain. CDR3 in amino acids: CASSLIFGTPAGELFF. CDR3 DNA sequence: TGTGCCAGCAGCTTAATTTTCGGCACGCCGGCGGGGGAGCTGTTTTTT.